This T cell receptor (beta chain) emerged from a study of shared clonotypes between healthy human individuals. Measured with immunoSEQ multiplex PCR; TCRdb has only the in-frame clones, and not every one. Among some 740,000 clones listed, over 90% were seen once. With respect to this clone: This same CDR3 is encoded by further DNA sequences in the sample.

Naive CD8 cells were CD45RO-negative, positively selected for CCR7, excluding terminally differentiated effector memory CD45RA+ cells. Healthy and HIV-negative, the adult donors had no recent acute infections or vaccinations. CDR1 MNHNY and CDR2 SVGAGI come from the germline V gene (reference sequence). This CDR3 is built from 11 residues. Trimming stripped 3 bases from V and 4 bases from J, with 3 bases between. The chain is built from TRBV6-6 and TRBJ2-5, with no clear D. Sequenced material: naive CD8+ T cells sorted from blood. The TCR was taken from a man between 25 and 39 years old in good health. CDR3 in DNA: TGTGCCAGCAGTTATTCAGAGACCCAGTACTTC. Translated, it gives CASSYSETQYF.